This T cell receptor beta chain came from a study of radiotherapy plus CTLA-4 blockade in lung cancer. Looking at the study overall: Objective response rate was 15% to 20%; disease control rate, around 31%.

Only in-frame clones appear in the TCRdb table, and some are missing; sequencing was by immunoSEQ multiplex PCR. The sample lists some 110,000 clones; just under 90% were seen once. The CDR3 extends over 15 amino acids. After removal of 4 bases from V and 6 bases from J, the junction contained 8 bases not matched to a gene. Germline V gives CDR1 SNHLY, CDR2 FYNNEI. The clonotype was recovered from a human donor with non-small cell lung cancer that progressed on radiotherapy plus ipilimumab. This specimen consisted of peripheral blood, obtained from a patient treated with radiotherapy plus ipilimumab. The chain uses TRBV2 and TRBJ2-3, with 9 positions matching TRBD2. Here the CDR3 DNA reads TGTGCCAGCAGTGCAGCGGGAGGTATTCAGGATACGCAGTATTTT. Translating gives CASSAAGGIQDTQYF.